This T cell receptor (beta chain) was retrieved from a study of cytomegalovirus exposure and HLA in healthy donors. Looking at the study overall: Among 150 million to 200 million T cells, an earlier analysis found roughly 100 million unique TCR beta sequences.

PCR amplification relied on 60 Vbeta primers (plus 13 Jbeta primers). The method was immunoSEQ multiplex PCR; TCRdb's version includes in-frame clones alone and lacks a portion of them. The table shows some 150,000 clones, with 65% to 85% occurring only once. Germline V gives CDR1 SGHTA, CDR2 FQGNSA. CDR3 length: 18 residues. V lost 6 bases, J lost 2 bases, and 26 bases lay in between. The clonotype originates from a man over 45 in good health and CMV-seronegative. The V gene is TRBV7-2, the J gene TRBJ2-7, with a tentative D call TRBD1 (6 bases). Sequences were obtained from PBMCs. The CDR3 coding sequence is TGTGCCAGCAGTCGGGGAACAGGGAAGACGGGTGGGGCCTACGAGCAGTACTTC. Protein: CASSRGTGKTGGAYEQYF. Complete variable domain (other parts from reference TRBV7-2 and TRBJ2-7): GAGVSQSPSNKVTEKGKDVELRCDPISGHTALYWYRQSLGQGLEFLIYFQGNSAPDKSGLPSDRFSAERTGGSVSTLTIQRTQQEDSAVYLCASSRGTGKTGGAYEQYFGPGTRLTVT.